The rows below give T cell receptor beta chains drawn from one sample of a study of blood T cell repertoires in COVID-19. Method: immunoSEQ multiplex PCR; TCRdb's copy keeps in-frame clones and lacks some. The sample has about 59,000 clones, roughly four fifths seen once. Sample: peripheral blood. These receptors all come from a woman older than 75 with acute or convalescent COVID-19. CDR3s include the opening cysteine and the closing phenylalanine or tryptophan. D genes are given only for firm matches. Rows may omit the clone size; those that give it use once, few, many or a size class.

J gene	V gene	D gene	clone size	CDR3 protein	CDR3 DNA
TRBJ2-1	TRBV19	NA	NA	CASSSPHSHNEQFF	TGTGCCAGTAGTTCCCCCCACTCCCACAATGAGCAGTTCTTC
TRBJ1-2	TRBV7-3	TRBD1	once	CASSTTGQGAEGSYTF	TGTGCCAGCAGCACCACGGGACAGGGGGCGGAGGGTTCCTACACCTTC
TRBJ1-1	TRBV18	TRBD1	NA	CASSPGQGRNTEAFF	TGTGCCAGCTCACCGGGACAGGGGAGGAACACTGAAGCTTTCTTT
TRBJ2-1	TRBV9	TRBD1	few	CASSARDRFYNEQFF	TGTGCCAGCAGCGCCCGGGACAGGTTCTACAATGAGCAGTTCTTC
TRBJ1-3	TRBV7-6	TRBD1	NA	CASSLVDRVNSGNTIYF	TGTGCCAGCAGCTTAGTTGACAGGGTGAACTCTGGAAACACCATATATTTT
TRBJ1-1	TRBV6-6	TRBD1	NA	CASSYLTGVGEAFF	TGTGCCAGCAGTTACTTGACAGGGGTCGGGGAAGCTTTCTTT
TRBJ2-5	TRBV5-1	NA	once	CASSLAGRETQYF	TGCGCCAGCAGCTTGGCAGGGCGGGAGACCCAGTACTTC
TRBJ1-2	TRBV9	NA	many	CASSVEGGAAGYTF	TGTGCCAGCAGCGTAGAAGGGGGGGCCGCGGGCTACACCTTC
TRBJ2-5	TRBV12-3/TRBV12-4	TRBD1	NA	CASSFAGGETQYF	TGTGCCAGCAGTTTCGCAGGGGGAGAGACCCAGTACTTC
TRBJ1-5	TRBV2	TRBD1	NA	CASSEDKGAYQPQHF	TGTGCCAGCAGTGAAGATAAGGGGGCTTATCAGCCCCAGCATTTT
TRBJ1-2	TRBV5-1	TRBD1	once	CASSSGQGVNYGYTF	TGCGCCAGCAGCAGCGGACAGGGAGTTAACTATGGCTACACCTTC
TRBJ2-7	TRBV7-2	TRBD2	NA	CASSLGVAGDSEYF	TGTGCCAGCAGCTTGGGGGTAGCGGGGGATTCGGAGTACTTC
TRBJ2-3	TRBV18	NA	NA	CASSPVDTGDTQYF	TGTGCCAGCTCACCAGTAGACACCGGAGATACGCAGTATTTT
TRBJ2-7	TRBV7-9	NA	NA	CASSLEGGAKQYF	TGTGCCAGCAGCTTAGAAGGGGGAGCGAAGCAGTACTTC
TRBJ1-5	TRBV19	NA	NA	CASSIVATGNQPQHF	TGTGCCAGTAGTATAGTCGCGACAGGTAATCAGCCCCAGCATTTT
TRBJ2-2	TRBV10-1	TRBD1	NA	CASSRDSNTGELFF	TGCGCCAGCAGCCGGGACAGTAACACCGGGGAGCTGTTTTTT
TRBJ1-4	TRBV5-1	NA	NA	CASSLEAGREKLFF	TGCGCCAGCAGCTTGGAGGCAGGTCGCGAAAAACTGTTTTTT
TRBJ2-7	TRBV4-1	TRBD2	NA	CASSPVKGLAGANSYEQYF	TGCGCCAGCAGCCCGGTAAAAGGGCTAGCGGGGGCTAACTCCTACGAGCAGTACTTC
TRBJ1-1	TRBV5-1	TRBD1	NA	CASSLEGTGGTEAFF	TGCGCCAGCAGCTTGGAGGGGACAGGAGGGACTGAAGCTTTCTTT
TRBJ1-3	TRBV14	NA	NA	CASSQSTGWRGNTIYF	TGTGCCAGCAGCCAATCGACAGGATGGCGTGGAAACACCATATATTTT
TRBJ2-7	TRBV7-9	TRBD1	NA	CASSPYRGPDEQYF	TGTGCCAGCAGCCCTTACAGGGGCCCGGACGAGCAGTACTTC
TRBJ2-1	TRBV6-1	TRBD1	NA	CASSVSPGQGRVGDYEQFF	TGTGCCAGCAGTGTCTCTCCGGGACAGGGAAGGGTTGGTGACTATGAGCAGTTCTTC
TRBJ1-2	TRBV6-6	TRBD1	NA	CASRHTGGIGYTF	TGTGCCAGCAGACACACAGGGGGTATTGGCTACACCTTC
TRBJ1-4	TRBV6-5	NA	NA	CASSSQVRGEKLFF	TGTGCCAGCAGTTCCCAGGTCCGGGGAGAAAAACTGTTTTTT
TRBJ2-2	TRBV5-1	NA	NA	CASSFSGWNTGELFF	TGCGCCAGCAGCTTCTCGGGGTGGAACACCGGGGAGCTGTTTTTT
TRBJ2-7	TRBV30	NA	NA	CAWSVNPRNYEQYF	TGTGCCTGGAGTGTAAACCCTAGGAACTACGAGCAGTACTTC
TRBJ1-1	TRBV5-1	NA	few	CASSLGHGNTEAFF	TGCGCCAGCAGCTTGGGACACGGAAACACTGAAGCTTTCTTT
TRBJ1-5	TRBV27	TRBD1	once	CASRTGGRSQPQHF	TGTGCCAGCAGAACAGGGGGTAGGAGTCAGCCCCAGCATTTT
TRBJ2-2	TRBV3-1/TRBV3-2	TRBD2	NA	CASSQVGSGRGGELFF	TGTGCCAGCAGCCAAGTTGGTAGCGGGAGGGGCGGGGAGCTGTTTTTT
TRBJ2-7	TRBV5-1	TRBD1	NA	CASSLAGQGTYEQYF	TGCGCCAGCAGCTTGGCGGGACAGGGGACCTACGAGCAGTACTTC
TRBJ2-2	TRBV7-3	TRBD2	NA	CASSLEPSGRGTGELFF	TGTGCCAGCAGCTTAGAGCCCAGCGGGAGAGGGACCGGGGAGCTGTTTTTT
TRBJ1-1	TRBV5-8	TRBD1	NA	CASSQGQGWATEAFF	TGTGCCAGCAGCCAGGGACAGGGATGGGCAACTGAAGCTTTCTTT
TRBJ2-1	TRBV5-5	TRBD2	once	CASSGRTSGGAQEQFF	TGTGCCAGCAGCGGAAGGACTAGCGGGGGGGCACAAGAGCAGTTCTTC
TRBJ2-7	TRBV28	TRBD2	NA	CASRLGTLGTSPYEQYF	TGTGCCAGCAGATTAGGGACGCTCGGGACTAGTCCTTACGAGCAGTACTTC
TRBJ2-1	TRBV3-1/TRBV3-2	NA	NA	CASSQDGLPYNEQFF	TGTGCCAGCAGCCAAGATGGACTCCCTTACAATGAGCAGTTCTTC
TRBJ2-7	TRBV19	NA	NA	CASSPKDSGTYEQYF	TGTGCCAGTAGTCCGAAGGACAGTGGGACCTACGAGCAGTACTTC
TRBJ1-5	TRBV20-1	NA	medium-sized	CSASRQWQGRRQPQHF	TGCAGTGCTAGTCGACAATGGCAGGGGCGGCGTCAGCCCCAGCATTTT
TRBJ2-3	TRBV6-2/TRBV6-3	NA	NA	CASSYTGGSDTQYF	TGTGCCAGCAGTTACACGGGGGGCTCAGATACGCAGTATTTT
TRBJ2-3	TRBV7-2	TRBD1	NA	CASSSRTGSDTQYF	TGTGCCAGCAGCTCCCGGACAGGGTCAGATACGCAGTATTTT
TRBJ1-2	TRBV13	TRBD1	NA	CASSFGTGGYGYTF	TGTGCCAGCAGCTTTGGGACAGGAGGGTATGGCTACACCTTC
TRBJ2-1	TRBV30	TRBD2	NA	CAWSGLAADEQFF	TGTGCCTGGAGCGGGCTAGCGGCCGATGAGCAGTTCTTC